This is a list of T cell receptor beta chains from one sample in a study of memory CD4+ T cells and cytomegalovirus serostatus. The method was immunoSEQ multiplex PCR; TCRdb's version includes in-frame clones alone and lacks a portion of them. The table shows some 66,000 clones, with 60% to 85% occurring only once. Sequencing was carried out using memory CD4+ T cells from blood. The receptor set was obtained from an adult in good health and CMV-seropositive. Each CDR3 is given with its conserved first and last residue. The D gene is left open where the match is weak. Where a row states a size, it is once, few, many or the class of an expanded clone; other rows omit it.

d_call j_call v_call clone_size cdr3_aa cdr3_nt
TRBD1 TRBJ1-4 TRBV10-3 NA CAIRNQGVEKLFF TGTGCCATCAGGAATCAGGGGGTTGAAAAACTGTTTTTT
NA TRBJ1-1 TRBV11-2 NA CASSPLTGNTEAFF TGTGCCAGCAGCCCGTTGACAGGAAACACTGAAGCTTTCTTT
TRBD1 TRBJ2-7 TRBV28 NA CASTPGTVYEQYF TGTGCCAGCACCCCCGGGACAGTCTACGAGCAGTACTTC
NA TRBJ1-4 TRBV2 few CASAVRPPTNEKLFF TGTGCCAGCGCCGTTAGACCGCCAACTAATGAAAAACTGTTTTTT
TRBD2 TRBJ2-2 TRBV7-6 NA CASSLALSGGATGELFF TGTGCCAGCAGCTTAGCACTCAGCGGGGGGGCAACCGGGGAGCTGTTTTTT
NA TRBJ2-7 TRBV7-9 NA CASSLDMAEGEQYF TGTGCCAGCAGCTTAGATATGGCGGAGGGCGAGCAGTACTTC
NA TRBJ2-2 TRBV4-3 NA CASSRDGSTSGELFF TGCGCCAGCAGCCGAGACGGAAGTACAAGCGGGGAGCTGTTTTTT
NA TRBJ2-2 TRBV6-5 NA CASTPLGARTGELFF TGTGCCAGCACCCCGCTAGGGGCCCGGACCGGGGAGCTGTTTTTT
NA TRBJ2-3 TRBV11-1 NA CASSFWGADTQYF TGTGCCAGCAGCTTTTGGGGAGCAGATACGCAGTATTTT
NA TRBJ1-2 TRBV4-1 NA CASSQDGGGSYGYTF TGCGCCAGCAGCCAAGATGGGGGGGGGAGCTATGGCTACACCTTC
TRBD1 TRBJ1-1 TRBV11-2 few CASSLAGQGRGAFF TGTGCCAGCAGCTTAGCGGGACAGGGCAGAGGAGCTTTCTTT
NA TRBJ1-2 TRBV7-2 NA CASSPREGPGVYFYGYTF TGTGCCAGCAGCCCGAGGGAGGGCCCTGGAGTATACTTCTATGGCTACACCTTC
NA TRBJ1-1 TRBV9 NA CASSFGGDTEAFF TGTGCCAGCAGCTTTGGGGGGGATACTGAAGCTTTCTTT
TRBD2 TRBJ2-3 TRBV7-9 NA CASSPVGGQRGGTDTQYF TGTGCCAGCAGCCCCGTGGGTGGGCAGCGGGGGGGCACAGATACGCAGTATTTT
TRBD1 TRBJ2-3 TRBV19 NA CASRNTNGGGQGSTDTQYF TGTGCCAGTAGAAACACCAATGGGGGTGGACAGGGGAGCACAGATACGCAGTATTTT
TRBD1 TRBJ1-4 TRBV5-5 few CASSLGQGGPAEKLFF TGTGCCAGCAGCTTGGGACAGGGGGGACCGGCCGAAAAACTGTTTTTT
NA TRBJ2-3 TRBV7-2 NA CASSALGGASTDTQYF TGTGCCAGCAGCGCCCTTGGCGGAGCCAGCACAGATACGCAGTATTTT
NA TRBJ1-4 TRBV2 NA CASRGATPVATNEKLFF TGTGCCAGCAGGGGGGCCACTCCTGTTGCAACTAATGAAAAACTGTTTTTT
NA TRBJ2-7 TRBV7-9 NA CASSSQGYEQYF TGTGCCAGCAGCTCACAGGGTTACGAGCAGTACTTC
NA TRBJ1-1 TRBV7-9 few CAAGPENTEAFF TGTGCCGCCGGCCCGGAAAACACTGAAGCTTTCTTT
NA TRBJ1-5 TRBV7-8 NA CASSPGAQGQPQHF TGTGCCAGCAGCCCCGGGGCACAGGGTCAGCCCCAGCATTTT
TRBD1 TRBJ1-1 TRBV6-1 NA CASTLTGDTEAFF TGTGCCAGCACCCTAACAGGGGACACTGAAGCTTTCTTT
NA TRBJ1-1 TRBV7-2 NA CASIYSRTLLNTEAFF TGTGCCAGCATATATTCACGGACACTTCTGAACACTGAAGCTTTCTTT
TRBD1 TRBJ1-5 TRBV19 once CASSPRTGGGNQPQHF TGTGCCAGTAGTCCACGTACAGGGGGTGGCAATCAGCCCCAGCATTTT
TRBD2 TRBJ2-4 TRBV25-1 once CASSVSSGGPHGSIQYF TGTGCCAGCAGTGTTAGTAGCGGGGGTCCCCACGGGAGCATTCAGTACTTC
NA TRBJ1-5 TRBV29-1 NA CSVLTGNSNQPQHF TGCAGCGTATTAACAGGGAATAGCAATCAGCCCCAGCATTTT
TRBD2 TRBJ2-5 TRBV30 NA CAWAKLAGNQETQYF TGTGCCTGGGCCAAACTAGCGGGGAACCAAGAGACCCAGTACTTC
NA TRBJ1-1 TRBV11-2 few CASSLERGNTEAFF TGTGCCAGCAGCTTAGAACGGGGGAACACTGAAGCTTTCTTT
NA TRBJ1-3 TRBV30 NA CAWTPRVPGNTIYF TGTGCCTGGACCCCTCGGGTACCAGGAAACACCATATATTTT
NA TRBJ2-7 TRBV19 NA CASSRFQEGGFYEQYF TGTGCCAGTAGTAGGTTCCAGGAAGGGGGGTTCTACGAGCAGTACTTC
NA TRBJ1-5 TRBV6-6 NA CASSPKQGWSNQPQHF TGTGCCAGCAGTCCGAAACAGGGATGGAGCAATCAGCCCCAGCATTTT
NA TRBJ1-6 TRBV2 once CASIPERAGGSPLHF TGTGCCAGCATTCCGGAGAGGGCGGGGGGTTCACCCCTCCACTTT
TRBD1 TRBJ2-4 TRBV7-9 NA CASSLATGDRTKNIQYF TGTGCCAGCAGCTTAGCGACAGGGGATCGAACCAAAAACATTCAGTACTTC
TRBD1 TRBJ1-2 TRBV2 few CASRWDRGPGGYTF TGTGCCAGCAGATGGGACAGGGGACCTGGTGGCTACACCTTC
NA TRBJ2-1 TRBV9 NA CASSVGSMNEQFF TGTGCCAGCAGCGTGGGGTCTATGAATGAGCAGTTCTTC
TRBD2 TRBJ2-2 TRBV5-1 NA CASSLGGSRTGELFF TGCGCCAGCAGCTTGGGCGGGAGTCGTACCGGGGAGCTGTTTTTT
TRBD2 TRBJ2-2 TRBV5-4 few CASSAVLTSVANTGELFF TGTGCCAGCAGCGCGGTCCTAACTAGCGTCGCGAACACCGGGGAGCTGTTTTTT
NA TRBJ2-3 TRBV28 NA CASTSPGTDTQYF TGTGCCAGCACCTCGCCGGGCACAGATACGCAGTATTTT
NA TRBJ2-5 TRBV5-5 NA CASSLEETQYF TGTGCCAGCAGCTTGGAGGAGACCCAGTACTTC
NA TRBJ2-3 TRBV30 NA CARASGADTQYF TGTGCCCGGGCCTCGGGGGCAGATACGCAGTATTTT
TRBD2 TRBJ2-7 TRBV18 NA CASSPPGGRGTYEQYF TGTGCCAGCTCACCACCTGGCGGGAGGGGCACCTACGAGCAGTACTTC
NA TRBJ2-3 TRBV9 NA CASSVTQGGGDTQYF TGTGCCAGCAGCGTAACACAGGGGGGGGGTGATACGCAGTATTTT
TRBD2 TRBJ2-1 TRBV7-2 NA CASSLNVAGSNEQFF TGTGCCAGCAGCTTAAACGTAGCGGGGAGCAATGAGCAGTTCTTC
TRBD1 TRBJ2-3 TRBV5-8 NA CASSTLTGGLGDTQYF TGTGCCAGCAGCACCTTGACAGGGGGGTTAGGAGATACGCAGTATTTT
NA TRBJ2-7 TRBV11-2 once CASSFIVAGQGSYEQYF TGTGCCAGCAGCTTTATCGTAGCGGGACAGGGCTCCTACGAGCAGTACTTC
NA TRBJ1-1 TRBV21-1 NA CASRTPDRADNTEAFF TGTGCCAGCCGCACCCCCGACAGGGCCGATAACACTGAAGCTTTCTTT
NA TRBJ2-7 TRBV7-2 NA CASSSTVGGYEQYF TGTGCCAGCAGCTCGACGGTAGGAGGGTACGAGCAGTACTTC
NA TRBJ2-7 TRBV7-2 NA CASSLAGGASYEQYF TGTGCCAGCAGCTTAGCAGGAGGGGCCTCCTACGAGCAGTACTTC
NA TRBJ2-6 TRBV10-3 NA CAISEPGASGANVLTF TGTGCCATCAGTGAGCCCGGAGCCTCTGGGGCCAACGTCCTGACTTTC
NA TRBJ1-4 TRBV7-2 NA CASTQPGGNEKLFF TGTGCCAGCACACAACCGGGGGGTAATGAAAAACTGTTTTTT
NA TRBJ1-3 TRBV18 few CASSSGLVSGNTIYF TGTGCCAGCTCATCCGGACTGGTCTCTGGAAACACCATATATTTT
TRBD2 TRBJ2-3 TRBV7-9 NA CASSSVAGAVDTQYF TGTGCCAGCAGCTCTGTAGCGGGAGCGGTAGATACGCAGTATTTT
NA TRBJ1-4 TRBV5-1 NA CASSDRWGHNEKLFF TGCGCCAGCAGCGACCGGTGGGGGCATAATGAAAAACTGTTTTTT
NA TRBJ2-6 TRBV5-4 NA CASRKETSGANVLTF TGTGCCAGCAGGAAAGAAACCTCTGGGGCCAACGTCCTGACTTTC
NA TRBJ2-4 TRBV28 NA CASSRYDTKNIQYF TGTGCCAGCAGCCGGTATGATACCAAAAACATTCAGTACTTC